This record covers a single T cell receptor (beta chain). This receptor's antigen is unknown. Nothing much larger sits one base from this clone, and base qualities are not available. The source of the sample is a study of circulating and synovial CD4+ cells in juvenile arthritis (dated by TCRdb to between 2012 and 2015). General notes on the study: Within each patient, the study compared the TCRbeta CDR3 repertoires of three groups: circulating HLA-DR+ CD4 T cells, bulk blood CD4 T cells, and synovial CD4 T cells. The goal of repertoire sequencing was to confirm that a circulating synovial-like CD4 T cell subset was enriched in synovial clonotypes. Overall results and qualifications from the work: No difference between circulating pathogenic-like lymphocytes and bulk blood T cells was detected by traditional Vbeta family usage analysis. Because overlap with synovium was found to increase with sequencing depth, the full repertoire overlap was likely underestimated by the measured shared-clonotype fractions. CPL and bulk blood CD4 samples differed in T cell genome counts by at least an order of magnitude, so sample-size effects were addressed. Circulating pathogenic-like lymphocytes were found to cluster with synovial T cells, and a substantially higher fraction of CDR3 sequences was shared with synovium by circulating pathogenic-like lymphocytes than by bulk blood. Synovial and circulating pathogenic-like lymphocyte repertoires were less diverse than bulk blood CD4 repertoires, and some CPL samples were as oligoclonal as synovium.

Donors of the sequenced samples were patients with active juvenile idiopathic arthritis. Cells were sorted immediately after thawing, with dead cells excluded using Live/Dead Fixable Near-IR Stain. The library was built by means of the immunoSEQ multiplex PCR assay. An external provider carried out the TCRbeta CDR3 sequencing as a commercial service. Per the authors' processing: The analyses used productive nucleotide sequences together with amino acid sequences obtained by in silico translation. Diversity was measured with Renyi entropy across alpha values, using the median of 200 repeated subsamples to equalise sample size. The distance between each pair of repertoires was calculated as one minus the Chao-modified Jaccard index, which corrects for under-sampling, and this distance was used for clustering. Frequency-weighted overlap with synovial clonotypes was calculated over 200 sample sizes with 200 draws without replacement at each size, and the overlap was reported at the size of the smaller sample. This is the immuneACCESS table as TCRdb keeps it, with only in-frame sequences that have V and J called. A part of the clones is gone; compared with another copy, unresolved V genes explain less than half, and the rest is unexplained. V and J calls and clone size are those listed in that table; D and trimming were worked out from the DNA. The sample includes several thousand clones, with 75% to 85% observed a single time. Approximately 4.6% of the sample is in the top ten clones.

Inclusive of the bounding cysteine and phenylalanine, the CDR3 is 15 residues long. This entry keeps only the CDR3 DNA: 45 bases, framed from base 1. The germline V gene yields ENHRY for CDR1 and SYGVKD for CDR2. V is pruned by 6 bases and J by 2 bases, leaving 5 bases of the junction without a gene match. The TCR originated in a human donor with juvenile idiopathic arthritis. The chain employs TRBV10-3 and TRBJ2-3; 10 bases in between match TRBD2. The sample taken for sequencing was CD4+ T cells from synovial fluid. In nucleotides, the sequence is TGTGCCATCAGGGCTAGCGGGGGATACACAGATACGCAGTATTTT. It is translated as CAIRASGGYTDTQYF.